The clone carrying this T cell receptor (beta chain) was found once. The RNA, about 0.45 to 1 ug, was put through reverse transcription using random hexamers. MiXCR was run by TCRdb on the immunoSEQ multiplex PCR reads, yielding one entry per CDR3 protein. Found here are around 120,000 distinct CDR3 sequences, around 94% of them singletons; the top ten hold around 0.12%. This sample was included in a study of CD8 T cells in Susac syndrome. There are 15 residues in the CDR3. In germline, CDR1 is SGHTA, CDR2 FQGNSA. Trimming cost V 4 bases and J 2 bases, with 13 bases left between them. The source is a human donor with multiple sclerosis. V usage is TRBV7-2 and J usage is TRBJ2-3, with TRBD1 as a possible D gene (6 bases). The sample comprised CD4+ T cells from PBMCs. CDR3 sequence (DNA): TGTGCCAGCAGCTCACCCCGACAGGCCACAGATACGCAGTATTTT. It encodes CASSSPRQATDTQYF. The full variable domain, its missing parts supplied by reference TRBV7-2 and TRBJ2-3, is GAGVSQSPSNKVTEKGKDVELRCDPISGHTALYWYRQSLGQGLEFLIYFQGNSAPDKSGLPSDRFSAERTGGSVSTLTIQRTQQEDSAVYLCASSSPRQATDTQYFGPGTRLTVL.